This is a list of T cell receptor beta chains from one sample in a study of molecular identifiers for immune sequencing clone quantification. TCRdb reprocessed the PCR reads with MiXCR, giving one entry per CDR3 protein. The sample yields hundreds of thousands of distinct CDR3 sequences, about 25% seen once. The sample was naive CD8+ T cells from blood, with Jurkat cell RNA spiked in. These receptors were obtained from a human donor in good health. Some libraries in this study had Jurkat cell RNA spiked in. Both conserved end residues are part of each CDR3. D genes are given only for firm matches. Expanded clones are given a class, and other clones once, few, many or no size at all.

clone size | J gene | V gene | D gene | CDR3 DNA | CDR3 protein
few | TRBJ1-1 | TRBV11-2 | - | TGTGCCAGCAGCTTAGTTTGGCTTCAGGGGCTAACGAGGGAGACTGAAGCTTTCTTT | CASSLVWLQGLTRETEAFF
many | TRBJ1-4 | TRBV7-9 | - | TGTGCCAGCAGCTTAAACGACCGCCCTAATGAAAAACTGTTTTTT | CASSLNDRPNEKLFF
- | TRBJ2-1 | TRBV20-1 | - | TGCAGTGCCGGGGGCGGGGGAGCCAACAATGAGCAGTTCTTC | CSAGGGGANNEQFF
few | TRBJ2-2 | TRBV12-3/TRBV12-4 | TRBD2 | TGTGCCAGCAGCAACCTAGCGGGCAAGAACACCGGGGAGCTGTTTTTT | CASSNLAGKNTGELFF
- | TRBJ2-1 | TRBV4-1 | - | TGCGCCAGCAGCCGGATCGAGGGGGGACAGGAGCAGTTCTTC | CASSRIEGGQEQFF
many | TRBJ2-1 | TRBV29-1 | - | TGCAGCGTTGAAAATCAAAGCGACGCGGGGAGTTCGGATGAGCAGTTCTTC | CSVENQSDAGSSDEQFF
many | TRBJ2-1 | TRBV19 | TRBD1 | TGTGCCAGTAAGTACAGGGGATCGGATGAGCAGTTCTTC | CASKYRGSDEQFF
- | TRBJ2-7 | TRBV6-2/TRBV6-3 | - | TGTGCCAGCAGTGAGGGCCGGACTTATGCCTACGAGCAGTACTTC | CASSEGRTYAYEQYF
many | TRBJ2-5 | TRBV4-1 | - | TGCGCCAGCAGCCAAGGGACCGCGCCCCTACAAGAGACCCAGTACTTC | CASSQGTAPLQETQYF
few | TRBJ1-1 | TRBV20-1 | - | TGCAGTGCTAGAGGGTCAGACAGTCACACTGAAGCTTTCTTT | CSARGSDSHTEAFF
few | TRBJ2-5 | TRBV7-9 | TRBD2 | TGTGCCAGCAGGGGACTAGCGGGGGGCTTAAAAGAGACCCAGTACTTC | CASRGLAGGLKETQYF
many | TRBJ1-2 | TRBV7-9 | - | TGTGCCAGCAGCTTCCGGGACAATCTAGGCTACACCTTC | CASSFRDNLGYTF
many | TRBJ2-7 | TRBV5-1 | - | TGCGCCAGCAGCTTGGCCCCAGACTACGAGCAGTACTTC | CASSLAPDYEQYF
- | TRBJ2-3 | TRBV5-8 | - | TGTGCCAGCAGCTTAAGAGCTACGTATAGTACAGATACGCAGTATTTT | CASSLRATYSTDTQYF
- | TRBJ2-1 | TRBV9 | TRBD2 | TGTGCCAGCAGCGGGGGTAGCGGGGGCTCGGAGAATGAGCAGTTCTTC | CASSGGSGGSENEQFF
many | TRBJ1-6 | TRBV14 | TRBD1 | TGTGCCAGCAGCCAAGTGGGGACAGGCGATTCACCCCTCCACTTT | CASSQVGTGDSPLHF
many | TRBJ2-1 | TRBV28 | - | TGTGCCAGCAGCTTAGGGGTGCAGTTCTTC | CASSLGVQFF
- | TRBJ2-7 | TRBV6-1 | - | TGTGCCAGCAGTGCCCGGGACGGGAGCTCCTACGAGCAGTACTTC | CASSARDGSSYEQYF
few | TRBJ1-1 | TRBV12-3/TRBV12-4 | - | TGTGCCAGCAGTTTTGCGGGGAGGGACACTGAAGCTTTCTTT | CASSFAGRDTEAFF
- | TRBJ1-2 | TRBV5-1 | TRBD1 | TGCGCCAGCAGCGGGGGGACAGTTAGTAACTATGGCTACACCTTC | CASSGGTVSNYGYTF
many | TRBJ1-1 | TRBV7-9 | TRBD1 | TGTGCCAGCAGCTCATCGACAGGGGGAAGGGCTGAAGCTTTCTTT | CASSSSTGGRAEAFF
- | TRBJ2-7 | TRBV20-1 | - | TGCAGTGCTAGGGGACTCGATTACCCCTACGAGCAGTACTTC | CSARGLDYPYEQYF
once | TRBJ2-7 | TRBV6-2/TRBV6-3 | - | TGTGCCAGCGGTTACGGGAAAAAAGGTAGAGAGGAGGGTGAGCAGTACTTC | CASGYGKKGREEGEQYF
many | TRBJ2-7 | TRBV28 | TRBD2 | TGTGCCAGCAGTAGACTAGCGGAGGCCTACGAGCAGTACTTC | CASSRLAEAYEQYF
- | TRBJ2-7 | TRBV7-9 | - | TGTGCCAGCAGTCCGCCGCGGCCGCGCCCCTACGAGCAGTACTTC | CASSPPRPRPYEQYF
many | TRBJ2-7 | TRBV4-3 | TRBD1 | TGCGCCAGCAGGCCTGAGACAGGGGGAAGGTACGAGCAGTACTTC | CASRPETGGRYEQYF
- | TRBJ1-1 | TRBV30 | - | TGTGCCTGGAGTGTACAAGGGGATGAAGCTTTCTTT | CAWSVQGDEAFF
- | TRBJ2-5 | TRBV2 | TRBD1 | TGTGCCAGCAGGGACAGGACCCCAGAGACCCAGTACTTC | CASRDRTPETQYF
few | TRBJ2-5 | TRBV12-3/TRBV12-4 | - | TGTGCCAGCGGCCAGACAGATTACCAAGAGACCCAGTACTTC | CASGQTDYQETQYF
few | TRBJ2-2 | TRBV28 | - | TGTGCCAGCAGTGAAAGCGGGGAGCTGTTTTTT | CASSESGELFF
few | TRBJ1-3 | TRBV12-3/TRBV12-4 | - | TGTGCCAGCAGCCCCGGGTTGCCCGACACCATATATTTT | CASSPGLPDTIYF
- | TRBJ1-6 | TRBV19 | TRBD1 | TGTGCCAGTAGTGACCGGGACAGGGGCGCACGGAATTCACCCCTCCACTTT | CASSDRDRGARNSPLHF
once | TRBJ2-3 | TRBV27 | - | TGTGTCAGCAGTTTAGGGGGAGGGACAGATACGCAGTATTTT | CVSSLGGGTDTQYF
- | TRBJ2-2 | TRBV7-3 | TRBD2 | TGTGCCAGCAGCTCATTAGCGGGAAACACCGGGGAGCTGTTTTTT | CASSSLAGNTGELFF
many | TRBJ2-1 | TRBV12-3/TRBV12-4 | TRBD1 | TGTGCCAGCAGTTCCGGGACAGGGGTATGGAATGAGCAGTTCTTC | CASSSGTGVWNEQFF
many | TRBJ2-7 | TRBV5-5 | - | TGTGCCAGCAGCCCCTCGGGCACAGACTACGAGCAGTACTTC | CASSPSGTDYEQYF
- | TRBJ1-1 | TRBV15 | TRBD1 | TGTGCCACCAGCAGTCACAGGGGGAACACTGAAGCTTTCTTT | CATSSHRGNTEAFF
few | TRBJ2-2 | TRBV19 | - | TGTGCCAGCAGTATAGGGCGGGGGCGCGACACCGGGGAGCTGTTTTTT | CASSIGRGRDTGELFF
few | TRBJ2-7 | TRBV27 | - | TGTGCCAGCAGTTTATCCTGGCTAGATTACGAGCAGTACTTC | CASSLSWLDYEQYF
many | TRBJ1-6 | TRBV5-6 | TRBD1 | TGTGCCAGCAGCGCAGGGGGGACAGGGCCGGGCTCACCCCTCCACTTT | CASSAGGTGPGSPLHF
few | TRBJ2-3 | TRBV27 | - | TGTGCCAGCAGTTTATTGAGTAGCTCGGGCACAGATACGCAGTATTTT | CASSLLSSSGTDTQYF
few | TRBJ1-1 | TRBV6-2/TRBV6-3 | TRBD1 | TGTGCCAGCAGTTACAGGTGGACAGGCCCTCAGGGAAACACTGAAGCTTTCTTT | CASSYRWTGPQGNTEAFF
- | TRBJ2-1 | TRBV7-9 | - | TGTGCCAGCAGCCGCACTGAGAAGAACAATGAGCAGTTCTTC | CASSRTEKNNEQFF
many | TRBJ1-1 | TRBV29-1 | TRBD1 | TGCAGCGTCCCCCGACAGGGAGGAACTGAAGCTTTCTTT | CSVPRQGGTEAFF
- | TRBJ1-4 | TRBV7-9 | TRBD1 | TGTGCCAGCAGTTCAGACAGGGGGCATGCAACTAATGAAAAACTGTTTTTT | CASSSDRGHATNEKLFF
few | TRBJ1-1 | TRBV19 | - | TGTGCCAGTAGTATAGATGGGGGCAGGAACACTGAAGCTTTCTTT | CASSIDGGRNTEAFF
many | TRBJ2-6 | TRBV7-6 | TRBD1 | TGTGCCAGCAGCTCTGGACAGGGAAGGGCTGGGGCCAACGTCCTGACTTTC | CASSSGQGRAGANVLTF
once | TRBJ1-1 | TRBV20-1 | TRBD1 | TGCAGTGCTGCGAACAGGGGGTACACTGAAGCTTTCTTT | CSAANRGYTEAFF
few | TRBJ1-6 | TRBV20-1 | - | TGCAGTGCTCCTATCGGCCCCGGTTCCTATAATTCACCCCTCCACTTT | CSAPIGPGSYNSPLHF
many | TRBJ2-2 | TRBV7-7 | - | TGTGCTACATCACCGGGGACCGGGGAGCTGTTTTTT | CATSPGTGELFF
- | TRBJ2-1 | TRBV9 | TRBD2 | TGTGCCAGCAGCGTAGGGACCGGGGCTAGCGGGAGCTATGAGCAGTTCTTC | CASSVGTGASGSYEQFF
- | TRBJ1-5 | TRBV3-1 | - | TGTGCCAGCAGCCAGGGGATGGGGAATCAGCCCCAGCCTTTT | CASSQGMGNQPQPF
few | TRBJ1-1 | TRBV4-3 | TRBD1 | TGCGCCAGCAGCCAACAATATCTGGGACAGTCTGGGGGAAACACTGAAGCTTTCTTT | CASSQQYLGQSGGNTEAFF